This T cell receptor beta chain was captured by sequencing in a study of CD8 T cells in ankylosing spondylitis. Regarding the study as a whole: Disease-associated clonotypes exhibited CD8+ identity and were relatively infrequent in peripheral blood. Fewer than 10 highly homologous variants made up a TCR beta motif that seemed to typify ankylosing spondylitis blood. Matched ankylosing spondylitis synovial fluid reportedly showed significant enrichment of disease-linked clones. In reactive arthritis synovial fluid and blood, some motif variants had been reported before.

5'-RACE, quantitative and with molecular barcodes, yielded the TCR beta libraries. Via MiXCR, TCRdb re-called the 5' RACE reads, giving one row per CDR3 protein. The sample holds around 490,000 distinct CDR3 sequences, about 5% seen once. The germline CDR1 and CDR2 sequences are MDHEN and SYDVKM. The CDR3 consists of 18 residues. On this clonotype: Antigen unknown. This may come from a read error, since a much larger clone is one base off.

The sample taken for sequencing was blood, either unsorted or a sorted T cell fraction (not recorded which). The chain couples TRBV28 to TRBJ1-1, with 8 bases aligning to TRBD1. The sequence came from a male donor with ankylosing spondylitis. CDR3 bases: TGTGCCAGCAGTTCAGGGAAGGCACGACAGGGGTGGGTCGCTGAAGCTTCCTTT. As protein: CASSSGKARQGWVAEASF.